Described below is a single T cell receptor beta chain sequence and its context. The data stem from a study of blood T cell repertoires in COVID-19. The V segment lost 1 base and the J segment 1 base; nucleotides outside the gene matches: 9. The CDR3 runs to 17 residues. CDR1 is SGHKS, CDR2 YYEKEE, per germline (reference sequence). As originally analysed: Amplification of reference gene primers provided the estimated nucleated cell counts. The table came from immunoSEQ multiplex PCR; TCRdb's copy has only in-frame clones and leaves some out. That table supplies the V and J calls and clone size; D and trimming were determined from the DNA. The sample holds tens of thousands of clones, 80% to 90% seen once.

Input material: peripheral blood. This receptor was obtained from a man in his 60s with acute or convalescent COVID-19. The chain uses TRBV5-5 and TRBJ2-3, with 7 positions matching TRBD2. For the CDR3, the DNA is TGTGCCAGCAGCTTGATTCGGGGAGGGTCGGGCACAGATACGCAGTATTTT. It encodes CASSLIRGGSGTDTQYF. The full variable domain, completed using reference TRBV5-5 and TRBJ2-3, is DAGVTQSPTHLIKTRGQQVTLRCSPISGHKSVSWYQQVLGQGPQFIFQYYEKEERGRGNFPDRFSARQFPNYSSELNVNALLLGDSALYLCASSLIRGGSGTDTQYFGPGTRLTVL.